The rows below give T cell receptor beta chains drawn from one sample of a study of blood T cell repertoires in COVID-19. Produced via immunoSEQ multiplex PCR; TCRdb's table is partial and in-frame only. This sample has more than 110,000 clones, with about 87% found just once. The sample comprised peripheral blood. These receptors were obtained from a woman older than 75 with acute or convalescent COVID-19. Both conserved end residues are part of each CDR3. The order of the fields is D gene, V gene, J gene, clone size, CDR3 DNA, CDR3 protein. A D gene is named only where the DNA matches it firmly. A row's size may be missing; if present it is once, few, many or a size class.

TRBD2	TRBV2	TRBJ2-1	NA	TGTGCCAGCAGTGATTGGCGGGGGGTGACCAATGAGCAGTTCTTC	CASSDWRGVTNEQFF
TRBD2	TRBV25-1	TRBJ2-1	NA	TGTGCCAGCAGTGAATATCGCGGGGGGCCCGATGAGCAGTTCTTC	CASSEYRGGPDEQFF
TRBD1	TRBV24-1	TRBJ1-1	NA	TGTGCCACCAGGACCGGGACAGGTGTTGGATGTAATGAAGCTTTCTTT	CATRTGTGVGCNEAFF
TRBD1	TRBV4-1	TRBJ2-7	few	TGCGCCAGCAGCCAAGGGACAGGGTTTTTGTACGAGCAGTACTTC	CASSQGTGFLYEQYF
NA	TRBV6-2/TRBV6-3	TRBJ2-3	NA	TGTGCCAGCAGTTACACGCTGAGCGCAGATACGCAGTATTTT	CASSYTLSADTQYF
NA	TRBV5-1	TRBJ2-1	NA	TGCGCCAGCAGCCCAGGCACAGGCTCCTACAATGAGCAGTTCTTC	CASSPGTGSYNEQFF
NA	TRBV18	TRBJ1-1	NA	TGTGCCAGCTCACCACCGTCGGGGGGTAGGGCTGAAGCTTTCTTT	CASSPPSGGRAEAFF
TRBD1	TRBV10-3	TRBJ1-6	NA	TGTGCCATCAGTGCCTCCCGGGACAGGGGTTGGAGTTCACCCCTCCACTTT	CAISASRDRGWSSPLHF
NA	TRBV19	TRBJ2-2	NA	TGTGCCAGTAGCCAAATCACAGGAAACTTAAACACCGGGGAGCTGTTTTTT	CASSQITGNLNTGELFF
TRBD1	TRBV18	TRBJ1-5	once	TGTGCCAGCTCACTACAGGGGGCTAGCAATCAGCCCCAGCATTTT	CASSLQGASNQPQHF
NA	TRBV7-9	TRBJ1-1	NA	TGTGCCAGCAGCTCAGACTACATGAACACTGAAGCTTTCTTT	CASSSDYMNTEAFF
NA	TRBV6-5	TRBJ1-1	NA	TGTGCCAGCGAGCTGAACACTGAAGCTTTCTTT	CASELNTEAFF
TRBD2	TRBV7-9	TRBJ2-7	NA	TGTGCCAGCAGCTCAGCGGGCGGGGGGAGCTCCTACGAGCAGTACTTC	CASSSAGGGSSYEQYF
NA	TRBV28	TRBJ2-5	NA	TGTGCCAGCACAGGGGAAGAGACCCAGTACTTC	CASTGEETQYF
NA	TRBV6-5	TRBJ1-5	NA	TGTGCCAGCAGCCGTGGGGCAGGGGATCGCGCGGCCCAGCATTTT	CASSRGAGDRAAQHF
NA	TRBV20-1	TRBJ1-1	NA	TGCAGTGCCAGCGGGACCGGGGCTTTCTTT	CSASGTGAFF
NA	TRBV5-4	TRBJ2-1	NA	TGTGCCAGCAGCTTAGGAGGCGCCCTTGATGAGCAGTTCTTC	CASSLGGALDEQFF
NA	TRBV2	TRBJ1-4	once	TGTGCCAGCAGGTCTCAGGATGAAAAACTGTTTTTT	CASRSQDEKLFF
NA	TRBV7-3	TRBJ1-1	NA	TGTGCCAGCAGCTCTCAGGGGCCGCACACTGAAGCTTTCTTT	CASSSQGPHTEAFF
TRBD2	TRBV30	TRBJ2-3	NA	TGTGCCTGGTCCTACGGGACTATCGGGGATACGCAGTATTTT	CAWSYGTIGDTQYF
NA	TRBV29-1	TRBJ2-2	NA	TGCAGCGCCCAATCCCACACCGGGGAGCTGTTTTTT	CSAQSHTGELFF
TRBD1	TRBV25-1	TRBJ2-3	NA	TGTGCCAGCAGTGCTGACAGGGGGCTAATCACAGATACGCAGTATTTT	CASSADRGLITDTQYF
NA	TRBV6-5	TRBJ1-3	NA	TGTGCCAGCAGTTACGGACACTCTGGAAACACCATATATTTT	CASSYGHSGNTIYF
TRBD1	TRBV6-5	TRBJ1-2	NA	TGTGCCAGCCGACAGGGAATCGCAGCGGGTGGCTACACCTTC	CASRQGIAAGGYTF
NA	TRBV19	TRBJ1-2	NA	TGTGCCAGTAGTTGGGAGCCGACCACTGGCTACACCTTC	CASSWEPTTGYTF
NA	TRBV27	TRBJ1-6	NA	TGTGCCAGCAGGCCGTTAGGACAGAATAATTCACCCCTCCACTTT	CASRPLGQNNSPLHF
NA	TRBV20-1	TRBJ2-7	once	TGCAGTGCCAAACTAGTGGAGCAGTACTTC	CSAKLVEQYF
TRBD1	TRBV30	TRBJ1-6	NA	TGTGCCTGGGACGGACAGGGGTTTAATTCACCCCTCCACTTT	CAWDGQGFNSPLHF
NA	TRBV9	TRBJ2-1	NA	TGTGCCAGCAGCCGGTCGCAGGGGGGAGACAATGAGCAGTTCTTC	CASSRSQGGDNEQFF
NA	TRBV7-7	TRBJ2-2	few	TGTGCTAGCAGCTTAGCTCAGGACACCGGGGAGCTGTTTTTT	CASSLAQDTGELFF
TRBD1	TRBV5-5	TRBJ1-6	NA	TGTGCCAGCAGCCCATGGACAGGGATGAATTCACCCCTCCACTTT	CASSPWTGMNSPLHF
NA	TRBV7-9	TRBJ1-4	NA	TGTGCCAGCACCTCGACAGCCGGCGCGGATTTTAATGAAAAACTGTTTTTT	CASTSTAGADFNEKLFF
NA	TRBV19	TRBJ1-4	NA	TGTGCCAGTAGCTTACAGGGCTGGGGTGAAAAACTGTTTTTT	CASSLQGWGEKLFF
NA	TRBV5-1	TRBJ1-1	NA	TGCGCCAGCAGCTTGCAAGGGCCGGGGGCTTTCTTT	CASSLQGPGAFF
NA	TRBV4-3	TRBJ2-7	once	TGCGCCAGCAGCCAGCGAATTGGCGGGGAAGCCTACGAGCAGTACTTC	CASSQRIGGEAYEQYF
NA	TRBV19	TRBJ2-5	NA	TGTGCCAGCATGACTCGGGGCCAAGAGACCCAGTACTTC	CASMTRGQETQYF
NA	TRBV30	TRBJ1-1	NA	TGTGCCTGGGCACCCACCCGTCCAGGAGGGGTGACTGAAGCTTTCTTT	CAWAPTRPGGVTEAFF
NA	TRBV19	TRBJ1-4	NA	TGTGCCAGTAGTATTACAGGGAGAACATGGGAAAAACTGTTTTTT	CASSITGRTWEKLFF
NA	TRBV27	TRBJ2-3	NA	TGTGCCAGCACCAACTTTGCCCTGGGCGAAGATACGCAGTATTTT	CASTNFALGEDTQYF
TRBD1	TRBV5-1	TRBJ2-7	NA	TGCGCCAGCAGCTTGGGAGGGACAGGGAGAAACTACGAGCAGTACTTC	CASSLGGTGRNYEQYF
NA	TRBV6-2/TRBV6-3	TRBJ1-2	NA	TGTGCCAGCAGCCTCCAGTACGCTAACTATGGCTACACCTTC	CASSLQYANYGYTF
NA	TRBV30	TRBJ1-2	NA	TGTGCCTGGAGACAGGTTCTATCTTCTGGCTACACCTTC	CAWRQVLSSGYTF
NA	TRBV5-1	TRBJ1-1	NA	TGCGCCAGCAGCTTGAGCATACCCCGGACTGAAGCTTTCTTT	CASSLSIPRTEAFF
NA	TRBV30	TRBJ2-7	NA	TGTGCCTGGAGCAGGGGTCCAATATCCTACGAGCAGTACTTC	CAWSRGPISYEQYF
TRBD1	TRBV18	TRBJ1-1	once	TGTGCCAGCTCACACACGACAGGGGGGAACACTGAAGCTTTCTTT	CASSHTTGGNTEAFF
NA	TRBV5-8	TRBJ1-4	NA	TGTGCCAGCAGCAGGACAGCAACTAATGAAAAACTGTTTTTT	CASSRTATNEKLFF
TRBD1	TRBV7-6	TRBJ1-5	NA	TGTGCCAGCAGCGGACAGGGGAATCAGCCCCAGCATTTT	CASSGQGNQPQHF
NA	TRBV4-1	TRBJ1-2	NA	TGCGCCAGCAGCCAAGTGGGGGGTGGCTACACCTTC	CASSQVGGGYTF
NA	TRBV19	TRBJ2-7	NA	TGTGCCAGTAGTATAGATCGGACAGTCTACGAGCAGTACTTC	CASSIDRTVYEQYF
TRBD1	TRBV3-1/TRBV3-2	TRBJ1-2	NA	TGTGCCAGCAGCCTTACAGGGGTTTACTATGGCTACACCTTC	CASSLTGVYYGYTF
TRBD1	TRBV10-1	TRBJ1-1	NA	TGCGCCAGCAGCGAGACAGGGGTGGTCACTGAAGCTTTCTTT	CASSETGVVTEAFF
NA	TRBV30	TRBJ1-4	NA	TGTGCCTGGCGACAGCCTAATGAAAAACTGTTTTTT	CAWRQPNEKLFF
TRBD1	TRBV7-2	TRBJ1-1	NA	TGTGCCAGCAGCTTAATCTGGACAGGGAACACTGAAGCTTTCTTT	CASSLIWTGNTEAFF
TRBD1	TRBV6-2/TRBV6-3	TRBJ1-1	NA	TGTGCCAGCAGTTACCGGGGACAGGGTCCCACTGAAGCTTTCTTT	CASSYRGQGPTEAFF
TRBD2	TRBV3-1/TRBV3-2	TRBJ2-1	NA	TGTGCCAGCAGCCAAGCCGGAGCTAGCGGGGGGGCCTTCCAGTTCTTC	CASSQAGASGGAFQFF
NA	TRBV19	TRBJ1-1	once	TGTGCCAGTAGTATTCAGGGAAACACTGAAGCTTTCTTT	CASSIQGNTEAFF
NA	TRBV2	TRBJ1-2	NA	TGTGCCACTACGGTTCAGGGCAGCTATGGCTACACCTTC	CATTVQGSYGYTF
TRBD1	TRBV9	TRBJ1-3	NA	TGTGCCAGCGGACAGGGTACGAACACCATATATTTT	CASGQGTNTIYF
TRBD2	TRBV11-2	TRBJ2-1	NA	TGTGCCAGCAGCTTAGGTGCTTGGCTAGCGGGTTACGATGAGCAGTTCTTC	CASSLGAWLAGYDEQFF
NA	TRBV12-2	TRBJ2-7	NA	TGTGCAAGTTACGGGGGGTACGAGCAGTACTTC	CASYGGYEQYF